The sequence of this TCR beta chain was determined in a study of blood T cell repertoires in COVID-19. Study-wide context: The cDNA or gDNA used as material had been derived from T cells, B-cell-depleted T cells, or PBMCs.

This clone was seen once. Produced via immunoSEQ multiplex PCR; TCRdb's table is partial and in-frame only. The table shows a few hundred thousand clones, with 80% to 90% occurring only once. The CDR3 extends over 16 amino acids. Per the germline V gene, CDR1 is SNHLY and CDR2 is FYNNEI. Trimming cost V 3 bases and J 0 bases, with 14 bases left between them. Material: peripheral blood. The sequence was obtained from a woman between 40 and 55 years old with acute or convalescent COVID-19. The chain employs TRBV2 and TRBJ1-1; D is unclear. The CDR3 spells CASSDGRRGMNTEAFF. Written as DNA, the CDR3 is TGTGCCAGCAGTGATGGTCGGAGAGGGATGAACACTGAAGCTTTCTTT.